These 13 T cell receptor beta chains came from one sample sequenced in a study of cytomegalovirus exposure and HLA in healthy donors. This PCR relied on a set of 60 Vbeta primers and 13 Jbeta primers. TCRdb keeps only in-frame clones here, not all; method: immunoSEQ multiplex PCR. The table lists 150,000 to 200,000 clones, about 13% of them singletons. Specimen: PBMCs. These TCRs come from a man aged 50-60 years in good health and CMV-seropositive.

This clone has a handful of counts. The V gene is TRBV7-9, the J gene TRBJ2-1; 10 bases are a match to TRBD1. The CDR3 is made up of 15 amino acids. V dropped 1 base and J dropped 10; count of bases not matched to a gene: 7. The germline V gene has CDR1 SEHNR and CDR2 FQNEAQ (reference sequence). CDR3 sequence (DNA): TGTGCCAGCAGCTTAGGGGGAGGGACAGGGGACGAGCAGTTCTTC. Its translation: CASSLGGGTGDEQFF.

The chain links TRBV7-2 to TRBJ2-7; 8 bases align to TRBD2. CDR1 and CDR2 from the germline V gene are SGHTA and FQGNSA. This CDR3 has 16 residues. The junction had 6 bases not matched to a gene; V was cut back by 2 bases and J by 0 bases. The CDR3: CASSLRGGGSSYEQYF. In DNA, the CDR3 is TGTGCCAGCAGCTTACGGGGCGGGGGGAGCTCCTACGAGCAGTACTTC.

This chain connects TRBV20-1 to TRBJ1-1; D is undetermined. CDR3 length: 11 residues. V lost 5 bases, J lost 1 base, and 5 bases lay in between. The germline V gene encodes CDR1 DFQATT and CDR2 SNEGSKA (reference sequence). The CDR3 DNA follows: TGCAGTGCTGGCAGGAACACTGAAGCTTTCTTT. This translates into CSAGRNTEAFF.

This clone occurred a few times. The same CDR3 arises from other DNA sequences in this sample as well. The V and J genes are TRBV6-5 and TRBJ1-2, with a possible D match to TRBD1 (6 bases). The CDR3 consists of 13 residues. V was trimmed by 2 bases and J by 5 bases, leaving 9 bases between them. CDR1 and CDR2 (germline): MNHEY, SVGAGI. The CDR3 sequence: CASSYTQGYGYTF. Written as DNA, the CDR3 is TGTGCCAGCAGTTACACCCAGGGGTATGGCTACACCTTC.

The chain recombines TRBV27 with TRBJ2-3; 7 bases align to TRBD2. Germline assignment: CDR1 MNHEY and CDR2 SMNVEV (reference sequence). This CDR3 contains 17 residues. J gave up 1 base and V 6 bases, and 13 bases lay outside the gene matches. The CDR3 DNA sequence: TGTGCCAGCAGGGGGGGGGTAGCCAGCCACCGCACAGATACGCAGTATTTT. It codes for CASRGGVASHRTDTQYF.

This clone has only a few counts. The rearrangement links TRBV28 to TRBJ2-7; no clear D. There are 11 residues in the CDR3. Trimming stripped 5 bases from V and 6 bases from J, with 8 bases between. Germline assignment: CDR1 MDHEN and CDR2 SYDVKM. The DNA of the CDR3 is TGTGCCAGCAGTCTCGACTTCGAGCAGTACGTC. This encodes CASSLDFEQYV.

The chain recombines TRBV5-1 with TRBJ1-2; TRBD1 aligns across 9 bases. This CDR3 spans 12 amino acids. V lost 4 bases and J lost 8; bases outside the gene matches: 3. Germline lookup yields CDR1 SGHRS and CDR2 YFSETQ. CDR3 DNA: TGCGCCAGCAGCCGGGGGACAGGGGGCTACACCTTC. The encoded protein is CASSRGTGGYTF.

This clone was picked up a small number of times. The chain employs TRBV18 and TRBJ2-7, with D possibly being TRBD1 (6 bases). The CDR3 runs to 13 residues. V lost 5 bases and J lost 3, with 11 bases in between. Germline assignment: CDR1 KGHSH and CDR2 LQKENI. CDR3: CASSETQGYEQYV. In nucleotides, the CDR3 is TGTGCCAGCTCAGAAACACAGGGCTACGAGCAGTACGTC.

The V call is TRBV2, the J call TRBJ2-7; 7 bases are shared with TRBD1. CDR1 and CDR2 (germline): SNHLY, FYNNEI. The CDR3 length is 14 residues. Trimming removed 6 bases from V and 3 bases from J; junction bases left unmatched: 8. CDR3 region: CASRSGQTFYEQYV. As DNA, the CDR3 is TGTGCCAGCAGGTCGGGACAGACATTCTACGAGCAGTACGTC.

This chain joins TRBV5-4 and TRBJ1-2; weak D call: TRBD1 (5 bases). Trimming took off 6 bases at V and 2 bases at J, with 14 bases between the two ends. The CDR3 contains 14 residues. Germline V gene lookup returns CDR1 SGHNT and CDR2 YYREEE (reference sequence). The CDR3 is CASTDRKGNYGYTF. In DNA form, the CDR3 reads TGTGCCAGCACTGACCGGAAGGGGAACTATGGCTACACCTTC.

The V gene is TRBV6-5, the J gene TRBJ2-1; D unclear. Deletions cut 5 bases from V and 8 bases from J, with 16 bases between. The CDR3 is made up of 14 amino acids. Germline CDR1 and CDR2: MNHEY and SVGAGI. The chain's CDR3 is CASSPSPGRYEQFF. CDR3 in DNA: TGTGCCAGCAGTCCCTCCCCGGGTAGATATGAGCAGTTCTTC.

The chain uses TRBV7-2 and TRBJ1-2; tentative D call: TRBD1 (5 bases). Trimming pared 5 bases from V and 8 bases from J, leaving 21 bases between. The germline gives CDR1 SGHTA, CDR2 FQGNSA. The CDR3 consists of 15 residues. Written as DNA, the CDR3 is TGTGCCAGCAGCCAAACCTCGGGCAGGGTGGTCGGCTACACCTTC. Translated: CASSQTSGRVVGYTF.

This chain uses TRBV4-1 with TRBJ1-3; D gene uncertain. V shed 3 bases and J shed 0 bases, with 15 bases lying between them. The germline CDR1 and CDR2 sequences are MGHRA and YSYEKL. The CDR3 runs to 17 residues. CDR3 in amino acids: CASSHKEKRLSGNTIYF. For the CDR3, the DNA is TGCGCCAGCAGCCATAAGGAGAAGCGCCTCTCTGGAAACACCATATATTTT.